This TCR beta chain was recovered during a study of T cell responses to AZD1222 COVID-19 vaccine. For the study at large: The study pooled second doses at about 4 or about 12 weeks.

Study-wide findings and caveats: Repertoire samples came only from after the peak T cell response. White British ancestry dominated among donors, who included more females, and clonal diversity was possibly underestimated.

Method: immunoSEQ multiplex PCR; TCRdb's copy keeps in-frame clones and lacks some. The sample has around 140,000 clones; approximately 94% are singletons. Concerning this clone: Its antigen is not identified.

This clonotype was obtained from an adult in good health. Sequencing used peripheral blood, obtained on day 0 of AZD1222 vaccination.

The CDR3 is CASSLLWGRFNEKLFF. The CDR3 region has the DNA TGCGCCAGCAGCCTACTATGGGGACGGTTTAATGAAAAACTGTTTTTT. The chain employs TRBV5-1 and TRBJ1-4; TRBD1 is a possible D gene (5 bases). Germline CDR1 and CDR2: SGHRS and YFSETQ. The CDR3 runs to 16 residues. V lost 4 bases to trimming and J lost 4 bases, with 17 bases between them.